Below are 13 T cell receptor beta chains sequenced from a single sample in a study of cytomegalovirus exposure and HLA in healthy donors. Use of 60 Vbeta and 13 Jbeta primers characterized the PCR. Generated by immunoSEQ multiplex PCR, the TCRdb table keeps only in-frame clones and is missing some. The sample has roughly 100,000 clones, roughly 76% seen once; the top ten hold 2%. Sequenced material: PBMCs. These receptors were obtained from a man aged 40-49 years in good health and CMV-seronegative.

This clone showed up just once. The chain combines TRBV19 with TRBJ1-4, with TRBD1 as a possible D gene (5 bases). Germline-derived CDR1 and CDR2 are LNHDA and SQIVND (reference sequence). This CDR3 spans 12 amino acids. Trimming removed 4 bases from V and 8 bases from J, with 8 bases in between. CDR3 sequence: CASSRGREKLFF. Written as DNA, the CDR3 is TGTGCCAGTAGTAGGGGCCGAGAAAAACTGTTTTTT.

The V gene is TRBV27, the J gene TRBJ1-4, with D possibly matching TRBD1 (5 bases). V lost 1 base and J lost 5, with 20 bases in between. This CDR3 region has 18 residues. The germline V gene encodes CDR1 MNHEY and CDR2 SMNVEV (reference sequence). The CDR3 DNA reads as TGTGCCAGCAGTTTATTCGGGGGTCTTGGGGTGCGAAATGAAAAACTGTTTTTT. Its protein product is CASSLFGGLGVRNEKLFF.

The V gene is TRBV27, the J gene TRBJ2-7; D possibly corresponds to TRBD1 (6 bases). The germline CDR1 and CDR2 sequences are MNHEY and SMNVEV (reference sequence). The CDR3 is made up of 15 amino acids. V was pared by 5 bases and J by 3 bases, with 17 bases between. CDR3 coding DNA: TGTGCCAGCAGTCGAACAGGGTTGAACAACTACGAGCAGTACTTC. This gives the protein CASSRTGLNNYEQYF.

This chain links TRBV9 with TRBJ2-1; the match to TRBD2 covers 13 bases. Looked up from germline, CDR1 is SGDLS and CDR2 is YYNGEE. This CDR3 contains 15 residues. V trimming: 0 bases; J trimming: 9 bases; junction bases outside the gene matches: 3. The CDR3 sequence is CASSVGTSGSIEQFF. For the CDR3, the DNA is TGTGCCAGCAGCGTAGGGACTAGCGGGAGCATTGAGCAGTTCTTC.

The V gene is TRBV28, the J gene TRBJ2-3; 9 nucleotides match TRBD1. With 6 bases clipped from V and 1 base from J, the junction kept 8 bases outside the gene matches. The CDR3 contains 16 residues. Germline CDR1 is MDHEN and CDR2 is SYDVKM. CDR3 in amino acids: CASSPTGGWGTDTQYF. CDR3 bases: TGTGCCAGCAGCCCAACAGGGGGCTGGGGCACAGATACGCAGTATTTT.

The chain links TRBV6-6 to TRBJ1-5; D call uncertain. Germline loops: CDR1 MNHNY, CDR2 SVGAGI (reference sequence). The V end was cut by 6 bases, the J end by 7 bases, with 13 bases between. The CDR3 length is 13 residues. CDR3 sequence: CASSGRGLQPQHF. CDR3 in DNA: TGTGCCAGCAGCGGCCGGGGTTTACAGCCCCAGCATTTT.

The chain couples TRBV19 to TRBJ2-6; a possible D gene is TRBD2 (5 bases). Germline V lookup: CDR1 LNHDA, CDR2 SQIVND (reference sequence). This CDR3 contains 17 residues. V lost 5 bases and J 0 bases, leaving 14 bases between the germline ends. The CDR3 region is CASSSTGIHSGANVLTF. CDR3 bases: TGTGCCAGTAGTTCCACCGGGATCCACTCTGGGGCCAACGTCCTGACTTTC. Drawing the rest from reference TRBV19 and TRBJ2-6, the complete variable domain is DGGITQSPKYLFRKEGQNVTLSCEQNLNHDAMYWYRQDPGQGLRLIYYSQIVNDFQKGDIAEGYSVSREKKESFPLTVTSAQKNPTAFYLCASSSTGIHSGANVLTFGAGSRLTVL.

The chain uses TRBV7-9 and TRBJ2-1, with 7 bases identical to TRBD2. Germline V gives CDR1 SEHNR, CDR2 FQNEAQ (reference sequence). J gave up 7 bases and V 4 bases, and 16 bases lay outside the gene matches. The CDR3 totals 17 residues. The CDR3 DNA is TGTGCCAGCAGCTCAGGACTAGGGCGGGACGCCGGGAATGAGCAGTTCTTC. It specifies CASSSGLGRDAGNEQFF.

The chain recombines TRBV11-2 with TRBJ1-2, with 7 bases aligning to TRBD1. The germline gives CDR1 SGHAT, CDR2 FQNNGV. V lost 0 bases, J lost 4 bases, and 5 bases stayed unmatched. The length of the CDR3 is 15 residues. The CDR3 region is CASSLETGPFYGYTF. The CDR3 DNA reads as TGTGCCAGCAGCTTAGAGACAGGGCCTTTCTATGGCTACACCTTC.

The rearrangement uses TRBV6-6 and TRBJ1-2; TRBD1 aligns across 7 bases. V was pared by 2 bases and J by 4 bases, with 7 bases of the junction left unmatched. This CDR3 region has 15 residues. CDR1 MNHNY and CDR2 SVGAGI come from the germline V gene (reference sequence). The CDR3 sequence is CASSYRSEGAYGYTF. CDR3 nucleotides: TGTGCCAGCAGTTACCGGTCTGAGGGGGCCTATGGCTACACCTTC.

The rearrangement uses TRBV29-1 and TRBJ2-7, with D maybe TRBD2 (6 bases). The CDR3 has 12 amino acids. Germline V gene lookup returns CDR1 SQVTM and CDR2 ANQGSEA. The ends were cut back, 7 bases at V and 1 base at J, with 11 bases in the middle. The CDR3 reads CSAMTSSYEQYF. CDR3 nucleotide sequence: TGCAGCGCTATGACTAGTTCCTACGAGCAGTACTTC.

CDR3 amino acids: CASSAAGTSGGAGLQETQYF. In DNA, the CDR3 is TGTGCCAGCAGTGCCGCCGGGACTAGCGGGGGGGCCGGACTTCAGGAGACCCAGTACTTC. The chain has TRBV6-1 and TRBJ2-5; 16 bases align to TRBD2. This CDR3 is 20 amino acids long. V gave up 4 bases and J gave up 5 bases; unmatched junction bases: 16. The germline CDR1 and CDR2 sequences are MNHNS and SASEGT.

This clone showed up just a few times. The gene calls are TRBV6-5 and TRBJ2-2; D is perhaps TRBD2 (7 bases). V was shortened by 8 bases and J by 5 bases, with 18 bases between the two germline ends. The CDR3 length is 15 residues. Germline V lookup: CDR1 MNHEY, CDR2 SVGAGI. For the CDR3, the DNA is TGTGCCAGCTCCCTAGGGGGGGGTATAACCGGGGAGCTGTTTTTT. As protein: CASSLGGGITGELFF.